This paragraph reports one T cell receptor (beta chain). What it recognizes is unknown. This CDR3 spans 14 amino acids. Between the trimmed V and J ends, which lost 8 bases and 7 bases, there was a span of 18 bases. From germline, CDR1 is MNHEY and CDR2 SVGEGT. Time point specified: patch test 3, about 24 weeks after DPC sensitization. This sample's treatment: therapeutic diphenylcyclopropenone sensitization with weekly scalp DPC. It was from unfractionated whole blood that total RNA was extracted. The data derive from a study of human T cells and chemical hapten exposure. As for the study in general: Skin on the upper inner arm, about 2 cm by about 2 cm in size, was sensitized with 2% DPC.

Individual cDNA molecules each carried unique molecular identifiers attached by the library. TCRdb redid the calling of the RACE reads with MiXCR, one entry per CDR3 protein. Here the sample spans 60,000 to 65,000 distinct CDR3 sequences, approximately 9.9% being singletons. Study outcomes and limitations: DPC sensitization did not alter TCRs above 1 in 1000 frequency.

The rearrangement uses TRBV6-2 or TRBV6-3 and TRBJ2-1; D remains ambiguous. This TCR was recovered from a woman aged 25-40 years with alopecia areata. Some clones in this sample may be carry-over from other donors' samples. This sample comprised whole blood, obtained in connection with sensitization to the hapten diphenylcyclopropenone (DPC). CDR3 amino acids: CASGDTLRANEQFF. CDR3 sequence (DNA): TGTGCCAGCGGAGACACTCTCCGGGCAAATGAGCAGTTCTTC.